This T cell receptor (beta chain) was identified during a study of blood T cell repertoires in COVID-19. Whole-study context: Spain, Italy and the United States supplied samples that represented acute and convalescent COVID-19. T cells, B-cell-depleted T cells, or PBMCs supplied cDNA or gDNA.

CDR1 and CDR2 (germline): SNHLY, FYNNEI. J was trimmed by 7 bases and V by 6 bases; bases with no gene match: 8. The CDR3 runs to 14 residues. This clone was picked up a small number of times. Clones were read by immunoSEQ multiplex PCR, and TCRdb kept only the in-frame ones, dropping some. The sample contains approximately 160,000 clones, under 85% of which appear only once. This clonotype was sampled from a man aged 65-85 years who had recovered from COVID-19. Input material: peripheral blood. The rearrangement joins TRBV2 to TRBJ2-7; TRBD2 aligns across 11 bases. The CDR3 region is CASRQLAGVEEQYF. For the CDR3, the DNA is TGTGCCAGCAGGCAACTAGCGGGAGTTGAAGAGCAGTACTTC. Full variable domain (rest looked up from reference TRBV2 and TRBJ2-7): EPEVTQTPSHQVTQMGQEVILRCVPISNHLYFYWYRQILGQKVEFLVSFYNNEISEKSEIFDDQFSVERPDGSNFTLKIRSTKLEDSAMYFCASRQLAGVEEQYFGPGTRLTVT.